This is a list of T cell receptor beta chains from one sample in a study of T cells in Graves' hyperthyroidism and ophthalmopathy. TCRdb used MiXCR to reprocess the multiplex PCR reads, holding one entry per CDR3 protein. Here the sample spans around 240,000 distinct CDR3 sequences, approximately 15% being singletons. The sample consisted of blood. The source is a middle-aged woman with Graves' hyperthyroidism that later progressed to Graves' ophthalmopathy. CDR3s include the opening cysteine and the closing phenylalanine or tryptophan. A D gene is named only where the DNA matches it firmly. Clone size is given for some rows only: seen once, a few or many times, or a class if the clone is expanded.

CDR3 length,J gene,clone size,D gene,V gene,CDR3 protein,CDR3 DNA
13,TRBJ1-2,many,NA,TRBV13,CASSSGTHYGYTF,TGTGCCAGCAGCTCCGGGACACACTATGGCTACACCTTC
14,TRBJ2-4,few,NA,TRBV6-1,CASRPSLAKNIQYF,TGTGCCAGCAGGCCTAGTCTAGCCAAAAACATTCAGTACTTC
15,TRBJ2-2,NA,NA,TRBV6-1,CASSDLPSNTGELFF,TGTGCCAGCAGTGACCTGCCTTCGAACACCGGGGAGCTGTTTTTT
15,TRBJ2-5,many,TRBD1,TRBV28,CASSPLGAGGETQYF,TGTGCCAGCAGCCCGCTGGGGGCAGGGGGAGAGACCCAGTACTTC
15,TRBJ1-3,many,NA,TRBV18,CASSPNLDSGNTIYF,TGTGCCAGCTCACCAAATCTTGACTCTGGAAACACCATATATTTT
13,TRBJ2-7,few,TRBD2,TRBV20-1,CSAGLAGGLEQYF,TGCAGTGCCGGACTAGCGGGAGGACTCGAGCAGTACTTC
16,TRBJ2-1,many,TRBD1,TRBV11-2,CASSPRTGDHSNEQFF,TGTGCCAGCAGCCCCCGGACAGGGGACCATTCCAATGAGCAGTTCTTC
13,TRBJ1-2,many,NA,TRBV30,CAWSVAADYGYTF,TGTGCCTGGAGTGTTGCGGCAGACTATGGCTACACCTTC
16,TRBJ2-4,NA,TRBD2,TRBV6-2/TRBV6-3,CASSRTSGRELNIQYF,TGTGCCAGCAGTCGGACTAGCGGGAGGGAATTGAACATTCAGTACTTC
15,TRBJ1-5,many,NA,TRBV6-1,CASSAEAISNQPQHF,TGTGCCAGCAGTGCGGAAGCCATTAGCAATCAGCCCCAGCATTTT
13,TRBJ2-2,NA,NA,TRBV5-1,CASSLDFTGELFF,TGCGCCAGCAGCTTGGACTTCACCGGGGAGCTGTTTTTT
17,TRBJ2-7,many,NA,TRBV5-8,CASDFIPLPTQYYEQYF,TGTGCCAGTGACTTCATCCCCCTTCCGACACAATACTACGAGCAGTACTTC
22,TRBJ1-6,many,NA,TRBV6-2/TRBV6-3,CASSATASTAVGRWPYNSPLHF,TGTGCCAGCAGTGCCACCGCCTCGACAGCAGTCGGAAGGTGGCCCTATAATTCACCCCTCCACTTT
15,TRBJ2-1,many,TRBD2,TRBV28,CASSSPSGGHNEQFF,TGTGCCAGCAGTAGCCCGTCGGGAGGGCACAATGAGCAGTTCTTC
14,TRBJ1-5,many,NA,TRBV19,CASSIGYSNQPQHF,TGTGCCAGTAGTATTGGCTATAGCAATCAGCCCCAGCATTTT
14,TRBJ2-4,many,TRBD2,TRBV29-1,CPLLAPLAKNIQYF,TGCCCCCTACTAGCGCCACTAGCCAAAAACATTCAGTACTTC
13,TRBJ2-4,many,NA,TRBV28,CATGGQSSNIQYF,TGTGCCACCGGGGGACAGAGTTCAAACATTCAGTACTTC
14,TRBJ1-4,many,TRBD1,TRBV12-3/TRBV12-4,CASSQGQGREKLFF,TGTGCCAGCAGTCAGGGACAGGGGCGGGAAAAACTGTTTTTT
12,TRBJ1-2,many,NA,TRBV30,CASDYQGFGYTF,TGTGCCTCTGACTACCAGGGGTTTGGCTACACCTTC
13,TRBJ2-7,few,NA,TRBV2,CAGRLDRPYEQYF,TGTGCCGGCAGACTGGACCGCCCCTACGAGCAGTACTTC
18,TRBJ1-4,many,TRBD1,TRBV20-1,CSAAGQGGSETTNEKLFF,TGCAGTGCTGCCGGACAGGGAGGGTCCGAAACAACTAATGAAAAACTGTTTTTT
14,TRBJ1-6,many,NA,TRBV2,CASSAQGSNSPLHF,TGTGCCAGCAGTGCTCAGGGGAGCAATTCACCCCTCCACTTT